Below, 7 T cell receptor beta chains from the same sample are listed, as sequenced in a study of T cell responses to AZD1222 COVID-19 vaccine. Generated by immunoSEQ multiplex PCR, the TCRdb table keeps only in-frame clones and is missing some. The sample lists 170,000 or so clones; about nine tenths were seen once. The starting material was peripheral blood, obtained on day 0 of AZD1222 vaccination. The receptors originated from an adult in good health.

The chain recombines TRBV5-1 with TRBJ1-1, with TRBD1 as a possible D gene (5 bases). CDR1 is SGHRS and CDR2 is YFSETQ in the germline V gene. The CDR3 is made up of 15 amino acids. V gave up 4 bases and J gave up 0 bases, with 13 bases separating them. In nucleotides, the CDR3 is TGCGCCAGCAGCCTCGCCGGGGGGATGAACACTGAAGCTTTCTTT. It encodes CASSLAGGMNTEAFF.

V and J are TRBV11-2 and TRBJ1-5; D is uncertain. This CDR3 has 14 residues. V was trimmed by 5 bases and J by 1 base, leaving 9 bases between them. Per the germline V gene, CDR1 is SGHAT and CDR2 is FQNNGV. The CDR3 bases are TGTGCCAGCAGCCCAGATTCGAGCAATCAGCCCCAGCATTTT. Translation: CASSPDSSNQPQHF.

The chain has TRBV11-2 and TRBJ1-2; D ambiguous. The germline gives CDR1 SGHAT, CDR2 FQNNGV. Deletions cut 1 base from V and 3 bases from J, with 15 bases between. The CDR3 spans 16 residues. CDR3 loop: CASSLAPARRDYGYTF. DNA for the CDR3: TGTGCCAGCAGCTTAGCCCCGGCTCGTCGGGACTATGGCTACACCTTC.

The chain uses TRBV13 and TRBJ1-2; 10 bases are shared with TRBD1. J was trimmed by 4 bases and V by 4 bases; bases with no gene match: 6. CDR1 is PRHDT, CDR2 FYEKMQ, per germline (reference sequence). The CDR3 totals 15 residues. The chain's CDR3 is CASSSQGQGSYGYTF. CDR3 nucleotide sequence: TGTGCCAGCAGCTCCCAGGGACAGGGGTCCTATGGCTACACCTTC.

The chain recombines TRBV5-4 with TRBJ2-2; D uncertain. V lost 2 bases and J 3 bases, leaving 14 bases between the germline ends. This CDR3 has 16 residues. CDR1 and CDR2 from the germline V gene are SGHNT and YYREEE (reference sequence). The CDR3: CASSLGEGWDTGELFF. CDR3 DNA: TGTGCCAGCAGCTTAGGTGAAGGGTGGGACACCGGGGAGCTGTTTTTT.

V gene TRBV7-2 combines with J gene TRBJ2-3, with 13 bases matching TRBD2. The CDR3 has 18 residues. V gave up 0 bases and J gave up 0 bases; unmatched junction bases: 3. Looked up from germline, CDR1 is SGHTA and CDR2 is FQGNSA. In nucleotides, the CDR3 is TGTGCCAGCAGCTTAGCGACTAGCGGGGGGTATAGCACAGATACGCAGTATTTT. Residues: CASSLATSGGYSTDTQYF.

V usage is TRBV19 and J usage is TRBJ1-2; 8 bases line up with TRBD1. The V segment lost 8 bases and the J segment 8 bases; nucleotides outside the gene matches: 7. In germline, CDR1 is LNHDA, CDR2 SQIVND (reference sequence). The CDR3 loop spans 12 amino acids. CDR3 in DNA: TGTGCCAGTGGACAGGGCAATGGCGGCTACACCTTC. Translation gives CASGQGNGGYTF.